This record concerns one TCR beta chain sequence. Per the original methods: The authors estimated nucleated cell counts from reference gene primer amplification. Clones were read by immunoSEQ multiplex PCR, and TCRdb kept only the in-frame ones, dropping some. V, J and clone size were drawn from that table, and D and trimming were deduced from the DNA. Of about 180,000 clones listed, roughly 85% are singletons. This sample is drawn from a study of blood T cell repertoires in COVID-19. Overall study context: The samples span acute and convalescent COVID-19 from the United States, Italy and Spain. From T cells, B-cell-depleted T cells, or PBMCs came the material, which was cDNA or gDNA.

Looked up from germline, CDR1 is MNHEY and CDR2 is SVGAGI. Trimming took off 8 bases at V and 4 bases at J, with 14 bases between the two ends. This CDR3 contains 14 residues. The sequence came from a man between 45 and 60 years old with active or convalescent COVID-19. Specimen: peripheral blood. This sequence joins TRBV6-5 and TRBJ2-2, with D perhaps matching TRBD1 (5 bases). In DNA form, the CDR3 reads TGTGCCAGCTTCTCTCCAGGGCGCACCGGGGAGCTGTTTTTT. Translation gives CASFSPGRTGELFF.